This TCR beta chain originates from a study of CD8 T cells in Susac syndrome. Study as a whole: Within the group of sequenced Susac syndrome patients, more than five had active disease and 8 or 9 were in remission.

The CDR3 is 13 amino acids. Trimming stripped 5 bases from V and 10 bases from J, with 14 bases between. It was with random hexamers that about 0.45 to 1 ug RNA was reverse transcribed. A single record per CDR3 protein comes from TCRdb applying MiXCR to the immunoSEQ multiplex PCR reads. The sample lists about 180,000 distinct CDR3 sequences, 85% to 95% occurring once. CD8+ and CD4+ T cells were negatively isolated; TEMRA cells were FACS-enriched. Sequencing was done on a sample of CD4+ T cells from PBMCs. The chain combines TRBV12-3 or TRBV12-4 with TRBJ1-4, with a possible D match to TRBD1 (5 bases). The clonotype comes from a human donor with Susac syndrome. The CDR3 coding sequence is TGTGCCAGCAGTGTGACAGTAAAGGGAAAACTGTTTTTT. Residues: CASSVTVKGKLFF.